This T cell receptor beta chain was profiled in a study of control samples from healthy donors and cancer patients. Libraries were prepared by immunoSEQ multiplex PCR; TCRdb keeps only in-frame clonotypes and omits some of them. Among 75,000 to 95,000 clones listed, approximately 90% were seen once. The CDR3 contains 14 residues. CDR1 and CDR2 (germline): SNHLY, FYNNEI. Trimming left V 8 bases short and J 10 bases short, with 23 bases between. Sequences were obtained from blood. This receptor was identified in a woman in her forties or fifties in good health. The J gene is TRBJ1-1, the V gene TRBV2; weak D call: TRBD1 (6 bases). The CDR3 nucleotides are TGTGCCAGCGGAAGCTTACGAGGGGAGGGGGGAGCTTTCTTT. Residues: CASGSLRGEGGAFF. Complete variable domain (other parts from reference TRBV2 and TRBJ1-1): EPEVTQTPSHQVTQMGQEVILRCVPISNHLYFYWYRQILGQKVEFLVSFYNNEISEKSEIFDDQFSVERPDGSNFTLKIRSTKLEDSAMYFCASGSLRGEGGAFFGQGTRLTVV.